The rows below give T cell receptor beta chains drawn from one sample of a study of beta chain features in type 1 diabetes. The protocol was immunoSEQ multiplex PCR, while the TCRdb copy is restricted to in-frame clones and leaves out a portion. This table holds about 42,000 clones, 50% found once. The sample was stem cell memory CD4+ T cells from blood. The origin of the receptors is a woman younger than 45 in good health. Each CDR3 is given with its conserved first and last residue. D genes are given only for firm matches. The listing skips clone size in some rows; elsewhere it reads once, few, many or a size class.

j_gene,abundance,d_gene,v_gene,CDR3aa,CDR3nt
TRBJ1-4,NA,NA,TRBV18,CASSPPGRNEKLFF,TGTGCCAGCTCACCACCGGGGCGGAATGAAAAACTGTTTTTT
TRBJ2-7,NA,NA,TRBV7-2,CASSRTGPGDYEQYF,TGTGCCAGCAGCCGAACGGGACCGGGGGACTACGAGCAGTACTTC
TRBJ2-3,NA,NA,TRBV4-3,CASSQDPHGDTQYF,TGCGCCAGCAGCCAAGATCCCCACGGGGATACGCAGTATTTT
TRBJ1-2,few,NA,TRBV18,CASSPLREVHGYTF,TGTGCCAGCTCACCTCTCAGGGAGGTGCATGGCTACACCTTC
TRBJ2-7,few,TRBD2,TRBV7-9,CASSPRTSGGSYEQYF,TGTGCCAGCAGCCCCCGGACTAGCGGGGGATCCTACGAGCAGTACTTC
TRBJ2-7,once,NA,TRBV6-5,CASSYSIVGEHEQYF,TGTGCCAGCAGTTACTCGATCGTCGGGGAACACGAGCAGTACTTC
TRBJ1-5,NA,TRBD1,TRBV30,CAWSEGQFNQPQHF,TGTGCCTGGAGTGAGGGACAGTTCAATCAGCCCCAGCATTTT
TRBJ2-3,once,NA,TRBV19,CASSTNQNTDTQYF,TGTGCCAGTAGTACAAACCAGAACACAGATACGCAGTATTTT
TRBJ2-3,NA,TRBD1,TRBV4-3,CASSQQTGGIVNTQYF,TGCGCCAGCAGCCAACAGACAGGGGGTATCGTAAATACGCAGTATTTT
TRBJ2-5,NA,TRBD2,TRBV25-1,CASSETSGSSETQYF,TGTGCCAGCAGTGAGACTAGCGGGAGTTCGGAGACCCAGTACTTC
TRBJ1-1,NA,NA,TRBV14,CASSTPHSRGLNTEAFF,TGTGCCAGCAGCACACCACACTCAAGAGGATTGAACACTGAAGCTTTCTTT
TRBJ2-7,few,TRBD1,TRBV6-1,CASSELLAGGTYEQYF,TGTGCCAGCAGTGAATTATTGGCAGGGGGCACCTACGAGCAGTACTTC
TRBJ2-1,NA,TRBD1,TRBV12-5,CASGLIMITGGSNEQFF,TGTGCTAGTGGTTTGATAATGATCACAGGGGGCTCCAATGAGCAGTTCTTC
TRBJ2-3,NA,NA,TRBV7-9,CASSLQMAGRRGTDTQYF,TGTGCCAGCAGCTTACAAATGGCAGGGCGGAGGGGCACAGATACGCAGTATTTT
TRBJ1-4,NA,NA,TRBV27,CASSTTSRGGANEKLFF,TGTGCCAGCAGTACGACTTCCCGGGGAGGGGCTAATGAAAAACTGTTTTTT
TRBJ2-1,NA,TRBD2,TRBV20-1,CSATSGNEQFF,TGCAGTGCTACTAGCGGGAATGAGCAGTTCTTC
TRBJ1-2,NA,TRBD1,TRBV4-3,CASSLQRRQGQKSGYTF,TGCGCCAGCAGCCTCCAAAGGAGACAGGGCCAAAAGTCTGGCTACACCTTC
TRBJ1-4,NA,NA,TRBV21-1,CASSKVTTATNEKLFF,TGTGCCAGCAGCAAAGTAACCACAGCAACTAATGAAAAACTGTTTTTT
TRBJ1-1,once,NA,TRBV28,CASSRHASMNTEAFF,TGTGCCAGCAGTCGACATGCCTCCATGAACACTGAAGCTTTCTTT
TRBJ2-1,NA,TRBD2,TRBV11-2,CASSLTSPGLAGEQFF,TGTGCCAGCAGCCTCACCTCTCCGGGACTAGCGGGCGAGCAGTTCTTC
TRBJ2-5,NA,TRBD1,TRBV7-2,CASSDRAALETQYF,TGTGCCAGCAGCGACAGGGCCGCGTTAGAGACCCAGTACTTC
TRBJ2-1,few,TRBD2,TRBV28,CASSPGTSGSALQWEQFF,TGTGCCAGCAGCCCAGGGACTAGCGGGAGTGCACTTCAATGGGAGCAGTTCTTC
TRBJ2-3,NA,TRBD2,TRBV7-9,CASSLLASSTDTQYF,TGTGCCAGCAGCCTACTAGCGTCTAGCACAGATACGCAGTATTTT
TRBJ2-7,NA,TRBD2,TRBV5-1,CASSLGGLAGNYEQYF,TGCGCCAGCAGCTTGGGGGGACTAGCGGGGAACTACGAGCAGTACTTC
TRBJ2-1,NA,NA,TRBV10-3,CAISEGQYNEQFF,TGTGCCATCAGTGAGGGACAGTACAATGAGCAGTTCTTC
TRBJ1-1,NA,NA,TRBV5-1,CASSQDDRSAFF,TGCGCCAGCAGCCAAGACGACAGATCAGCTTTCTTT
TRBJ2-3,NA,NA,TRBV6-4,CASSVYATSTDTQYF,TGTGCCAGCAGTGTGTATGCGACTAGCACAGATACGCAGTATTTT
TRBJ2-7,few,TRBD1,TRBV7-2,CASSLIGGTTEQYF,TGTGCCAGCAGCTTAATAGGGGGCACCACCGAGCAGTACTTC
TRBJ2-5,many,NA,TRBV18,CASSPPSAYQETQYF,TGTGCCAGCTCACCACCGAGCGCCTACCAAGAGACCCAGTACTTC
TRBJ2-5,NA,NA,TRBV6-5,CASRRVQSGTQYF,TGTGCCAGCAGGCGGGTCCAGTCAGGGACCCAGTACTTC
TRBJ1-2,few,NA,TRBV5-1,CASSSDRAYGYTF,TGCGCCAGCAGCTCGGACAGAGCTTATGGCTACACCTTC
TRBJ2-5,NA,NA,TRBV18,CASSLGVQETQYF,TGTGCCAGCTCTCTCGGGGTCCAAGAGACCCAGTACTTC
TRBJ2-1,NA,NA,TRBV6-6,CASLRDSGSYNEQFF,TGTGCCAGCCTTCGGGACTCCGGCTCCTACAATGAGCAGTTCTTC
TRBJ2-5,few,NA,TRBV30,CAWSVDWVQETQYF,TGTGCCTGGAGTGTAGACTGGGTCCAAGAGACCCAGTACTTC
TRBJ2-7,NA,NA,TRBV2,CASSIEGAYEQYF,TGTGCCAGCAGCATAGAGGGGGCCTACGAGCAGTACTTC
TRBJ2-2,few,NA,TRBV5-1,CASSALTGTGNTGELFF,TGCGCCAGCAGCGCATTAACCGGGACTGGGAACACCGGGGAGCTGTTTTTT
TRBJ2-3,few,NA,TRBV7-9,CASSLRGAADTQYF,TGTGCCAGCAGCTTACGGGGGGCAGCAGATACGCAGTATTTT
TRBJ2-7,NA,NA,TRBV5-6,CASRPRQTSYEQYF,TGTGCCAGCAGGCCGAGACAGACCTCCTACGAGCAGTACTTC
TRBJ1-1,NA,TRBD1,TRBV27,CASRTGQAAETEAFF,TGTGCCAGCCGAACGGGACAGGCGGCAGAGACTGAAGCTTTCTTT
TRBJ1-2,NA,TRBD1,TRBV2,CASRTQGADGYTF,TGTGCCAGCAGGACACAGGGGGCTGATGGCTACACCTTC
TRBJ2-1,once,TRBD2,TRBV4-3,CASSQGLAGLQFF,TGCGCCAGCAGCCAAGGGCTAGCGGGATTGCAGTTCTTC
TRBJ2-7,few,TRBD2,TRBV5-4,CASSLAGTSLVEQYF,TGTGCCAGCAGCTTGGCCGGGACTAGTCTGGTTGAGCAGTACTTC
TRBJ2-1,NA,TRBD1,TRBV7-2,CASRKPGTGGIDEQFF,TGTGCCAGCAGAAAACCCGGGACAGGGGGCATCGATGAGCAGTTCTTC
TRBJ2-7,NA,NA,TRBV5-6,CASSLLQGWSYEQYF,TGTGCCAGCAGCTTACTCCAGGGATGGTCCTACGAGCAGTACTTC
TRBJ2-5,NA,NA,TRBV7-2,CASSLGQKETQYF,TGTGCCAGCAGCTTAGGACAGAAAGAGACCCAGTACTTC
TRBJ1-1,NA,TRBD1,TRBV5-1,CASSGDRDGTEAFF,TGCGCCAGCAGCGGGGACAGGGATGGGACTGAAGCTTTCTTT
TRBJ2-1,few,TRBD2,TRBV5-1,CASSLPGLAGDYEQFF,TGCGCCAGCAGCTTGCCCGGACTAGCGGGAGACTATGAGCAGTTCTTC
TRBJ2-1,NA,NA,TRBV9,CASSVDGSLNEQFF,TGTGCCAGCAGCGTAGACGGGAGCTTGAATGAGCAGTTCTTC
TRBJ1-5,NA,TRBD1,TRBV9,CASSVGQGSNQPQHF,TGTGCCAGCAGCGTAGGACAGGGTAGCAATCAGCCCCAGCATTTT
TRBJ1-1,NA,NA,TRBV10-3,CAISAGMNTEAFF,TGTGCCATCAGTGCAGGGATGAACACTGAAGCTTTCTTT
TRBJ1-5,once,TRBD1,TRBV11-2,CASSLRQGMQPQHF,TGTGCCAGCAGCTTGAGACAGGGGATGCAGCCCCAGCATTTT
TRBJ2-7,NA,NA,TRBV2,CASSEVVQGRYDQYF,TGTGCCAGCAGTGAAGTGGTGCAGGGGCGCTACGATCAGTACTTC
TRBJ2-5,few,TRBD2,TRBV5-1,CASRWGGTRSQETQYF,TGCGCCAGCAGATGGGGGGGTACTAGGTCACAAGAGACCCAGTACTTC
TRBJ2-1,NA,TRBD2,TRBV27,CASSLSPSGRKGPYNEQFF,TGTGCCAGCAGTTTATCGCCCAGCGGGAGGAAGGGCCCCTACAATGAGCAGTTCTTC
TRBJ2-2,NA,TRBD1,TRBV7-3,CASSQQGTNTGELFF,TGTGCCAGCAGCCAACAGGGGACAAACACCGGGGAGCTGTTTTTT